These T cell receptor beta chains were read from a single sample in a study of blood T cell repertoires in COVID-19. Only in-frame clones appear in the TCRdb table, and some are missing; sequencing was by immunoSEQ multiplex PCR. The sample includes tens of thousands of clones, around 90% seen only once; the top ten take 1.7%. Sequenced sample: peripheral blood. These receptors were collected from a woman aged 60-75 years with active COVID-19. Both conserved end residues are part of each CDR3. The order of the fields is V gene, D gene, clone size, J gene, CDR3 protein, CDR3 DNA. The D gene is left open where the match is weak. The listing skips clone size in some rows; elsewhere it reads once, few, many or a size class.

V gene: TRBV28
D gene: -
clone size: once
J gene: TRBJ2-1
CDR3 protein: CASSFGDDAQFF
CDR3 DNA: TGTGCCAGCAGTTTCGGAGACGATGCGCAGTTCTTC

V gene: TRBV18
D gene: -
clone size: -
J gene: TRBJ2-4
CDR3 protein: CASSPPEAPQNIQYF
CDR3 DNA: TGTGCCAGCTCACCACCCGAGGCGCCCCAAAACATTCAGTACTTC

V gene: TRBV21-1
D gene: -
clone size: -
J gene: TRBJ1-5
CDR3 protein: CASSKGLVSNQPQHF
CDR3 DNA: TGTGCCAGCAGCAAGGGCCTCGTGAGCAATCAGCCCCAGCATTTT

V gene: TRBV6-5
D gene: TRBD1
clone size: -
J gene: TRBJ2-5
CDR3 protein: CASKGQVWETQYF
CDR3 DNA: TGTGCCAGCAAGGGACAGGTCTGGGAGACCCAGTACTTC

V gene: TRBV29-1
D gene: -
clone size: -
J gene: TRBJ2-6
CDR3 protein: CSAQSGANVLTF
CDR3 DNA: TGCAGCGCCCAGTCTGGGGCCAACGTCCTGACTTTC

V gene: TRBV27
D gene: -
clone size: -
J gene: TRBJ2-3
CDR3 protein: CASSLSPLNTDTQYF
CDR3 DNA: TGTGCCAGCAGTTTATCTCCCCTTAACACAGATACGCAGTATTTT

V gene: TRBV27
D gene: TRBD1
clone size: -
J gene: TRBJ1-1
CDR3 protein: CASSLGTGGVGTEAFF
CDR3 DNA: TGTGCCAGCAGTTTAGGGACAGGGGGCGTCGGGACTGAAGCTTTCTTT

V gene: TRBV6-2/TRBV6-3
D gene: -
clone size: -
J gene: TRBJ2-7
CDR3 protein: CASNPSGPYGEQYF
CDR3 DNA: TGTGCCAGCAACCCGAGCGGGCCCTATGGAGAGCAGTACTTC

V gene: TRBV4-3
D gene: -
clone size: -
J gene: TRBJ1-3
CDR3 protein: CASSQGHSGNTIYF
CDR3 DNA: TGCGCCAGCAGCCAAGGACACTCTGGAAACACCATATATTTT

V gene: TRBV3-1/TRBV3-2
D gene: -
clone size: once
J gene: TRBJ2-1
CDR3 protein: CASSQDTRAYNEQFF
CDR3 DNA: TGTGCCAGCAGCCAAGATACCCGGGCCTACAATGAGCAGTTCTTC

V gene: TRBV7-3
D gene: -
clone size: -
J gene: TRBJ1-2
CDR3 protein: CASSQGGSNYGYTF
CDR3 DNA: TGTGCCAGCAGCCAGGGAGGCTCGAACTATGGCTACACCTTC

V gene: TRBV19
D gene: TRBD1
clone size: -
J gene: TRBJ1-3
CDR3 protein: CASSIARDSGNTIYF
CDR3 DNA: TGTGCCAGTAGTATAGCCCGGGACAGTGGAAACACCATATATTTT

V gene: TRBV2
D gene: -
clone size: few
J gene: TRBJ2-3
CDR3 protein: CASSELNSRTDTQYF
CDR3 DNA: TGTGCCAGCAGTGAGCTGAATAGCCGCACAGATACGCAGTATTTT

V gene: TRBV9
D gene: TRBD1
clone size: -
J gene: TRBJ2-2
CDR3 protein: CASSGAGGNTGELFF
CDR3 DNA: TGTGCCAGCAGCGGGGCAGGGGGGAACACCGGGGAGCTGTTTTTT

V gene: TRBV5-1
D gene: TRBD2
clone size: -
J gene: TRBJ2-1
CDR3 protein: CASSLASGSYNEQFF
CDR3 DNA: TGCGCCAGCAGCTTGGCTAGCGGCTCGTACAATGAGCAGTTCTTC

V gene: TRBV18
D gene: -
clone size: few
J gene: TRBJ2-1
CDR3 protein: CASSRDNEQFF
CDR3 DNA: TGTGCCAGCTCACGAGACAATGAGCAGTTCTTC

V gene: TRBV10-3
D gene: TRBD1
clone size: -
J gene: TRBJ1-2
CDR3 protein: CAISVATGGGYGYTF
CDR3 DNA: TGTGCCATCAGTGTGGCGACAGGGGGCGGCTATGGCTACACCTTC

V gene: TRBV7-3
D gene: -
clone size: -
J gene: TRBJ1-1
CDR3 protein: CASSLTSGAEAFF
CDR3 DNA: TGTGCCAGCAGCTTAACCTCGGGGGCTGAAGCTTTCTTT

V gene: TRBV30
D gene: TRBD2
clone size: -
J gene: TRBJ2-3
CDR3 protein: CAWSLGGRVDTQYF
CDR3 DNA: TGTGCCTGGAGTTTGGGCGGGAGAGTGGATACGCAGTATTTT

V gene: TRBV28
D gene: TRBD2
clone size: -
J gene: TRBJ2-7
CDR3 protein: CASSFGGSGSYEQYF
CDR3 DNA: TGTGCCAGCAGTTTTGGCGGGAGCGGCTCCTACGAGCAGTACTTC

V gene: TRBV7-2
D gene: -
clone size: -
J gene: TRBJ2-5
CDR3 protein: CASSLAARETQYF
CDR3 DNA: TGTGCCAGCAGCTTAGCGGCACGTGAGACCCAGTACTTC

V gene: TRBV6-5
D gene: -
clone size: -
J gene: TRBJ1-5
CDR3 protein: CASQNLNQPQHF
CDR3 DNA: TGTGCCAGCCAAAACTTAAATCAGCCCCAGCATTTT

V gene: TRBV15
D gene: TRBD2
clone size: -
J gene: TRBJ2-3
CDR3 protein: CATSPGLAGGQDTQYF
CDR3 DNA: TGTGCCACCAGCCCAGGACTAGCGGGAGGTCAAGATACGCAGTATTTT

V gene: TRBV5-1
D gene: TRBD2
clone size: -
J gene: TRBJ2-5
CDR3 protein: CASSFSGDQETQYF
CDR3 DNA: TGCGCCAGCAGCTTTAGCGGGGACCAAGAGACCCAGTACTTC

V gene: TRBV6-6
D gene: -
clone size: -
J gene: TRBJ2-7
CDR3 protein: CAGKGGAKNEQYF
CDR3 DNA: TGTGCCGGGAAAGGGGGGGCCAAAAACGAGCAGTACTTC

V gene: TRBV2
D gene: TRBD2
clone size: few
J gene: TRBJ2-1
CDR3 protein: CASNPLAGVDNEQFF
CDR3 DNA: TGTGCCAGCAACCCACTAGCGGGAGTGGATAATGAGCAGTTCTTC

V gene: TRBV7-2
D gene: -
clone size: -
J gene: TRBJ2-3
CDR3 protein: CASSLSVAPESTDTQYF
CDR3 DNA: TGTGCCAGCAGCTTATCGGTAGCGCCAGAATCCACAGATACGCAGTATTTT

V gene: TRBV30
D gene: TRBD1
clone size: -
J gene: TRBJ2-5
CDR3 protein: CAWSAQTGGRETQYF
CDR3 DNA: TGTGCCTGGAGTGCCCAGACAGGGGGTAGAGAGACCCAGTACTTC

V gene: TRBV11-2
D gene: -
clone size: -
J gene: TRBJ1-1
CDR3 protein: CASSPGGGLGTEAFF
CDR3 DNA: TGTGCCAGCAGTCCTGGGGGGGGCCTGGGCACTGAAGCTTTCTTT

V gene: TRBV27
D gene: TRBD1
clone size: -
J gene: TRBJ2-3
CDR3 protein: CATAPWTGITDTQYF
CDR3 DNA: TGTGCCACCGCACCGTGGACAGGGATCACAGATACGCAGTATTTT

V gene: TRBV12-1
D gene: -
clone size: -
J gene: TRBJ2-1
CDR3 protein: CASSFLLATIDNEQFF
CDR3 DNA: TGTGCCAGCAGCTTTCTCCTAGCTACAATCGACAATGAGCAGTTCTTC

V gene: TRBV6-6
D gene: -
clone size: once
J gene: TRBJ1-2
CDR3 protein: CASSLPAAARVGGYTF
CDR3 DNA: TGTGCCAGCAGTCTCCCAGCGGCTGCGCGTGTGGGAGGCTACACCTTC

V gene: TRBV7-9
D gene: TRBD2
clone size: -
J gene: TRBJ2-5
CDR3 protein: CASSFRGLAGEETQYF
CDR3 DNA: TGTGCCAGCAGCTTCCGAGGACTAGCGGGAGAAGAGACCCAGTACTTC

V gene: TRBV6-6
D gene: -
clone size: -
J gene: TRBJ1-6
CDR3 protein: CASGSSPLHF
CDR3 DNA: TGTGCCAGCGGGAGTTCACCCCTCCACTTT

V gene: TRBV24-1
D gene: -
clone size: -
J gene: TRBJ2-1
CDR3 protein: CATSETGTWWQFF
CDR3 DNA: TGTGCCACCAGTGAGACGGGAACTTGGTGGCAGTTCTTC

V gene: TRBV20-1
D gene: TRBD1
clone size: -
J gene: TRBJ2-7
CDR3 protein: CSASENSGQGYEQYF
CDR3 DNA: TGCAGTGCTAGTGAGAATTCGGGACAGGGGTACGAGCAGTACTTC

V gene: TRBV6-1
D gene: -
clone size: -
J gene: TRBJ2-1
CDR3 protein: CASSEASPIYNEQFF
CDR3 DNA: TGTGCCAGCAGTGAGGCTTCTCCCATTTACAATGAGCAGTTCTTC

V gene: TRBV10-3
D gene: TRBD1
clone size: -
J gene: TRBJ2-7
CDR3 protein: CAISGQGRYEQYF
CDR3 DNA: TGTGCCATCAGTGGACAGGGTCGCTACGAGCAGTACTTC

V gene: TRBV9
D gene: -
clone size: -
J gene: TRBJ2-2
CDR3 protein: CASSAEGRNTGELFF
CDR3 DNA: TGTGCCAGCAGCGCGGAGGGCAGAAACACCGGGGAGCTGTTTTTT

V gene: TRBV3-1/TRBV3-2
D gene: -
clone size: -
J gene: TRBJ2-2
CDR3 protein: CASSQQGLGELFF
CDR3 DNA: TGTGCCAGCAGCCAACAGGGCCTCGGGGAGCTGTTTTTT

V gene: TRBV7-8
D gene: TRBD2
clone size: -
J gene: TRBJ2-1
CDR3 protein: CASSSLAGVAEQFF
CDR3 DNA: TGTGCCAGCAGCTCCCTAGCGGGAGTTGCTGAGCAGTTCTTC

V gene: TRBV19
D gene: TRBD2
clone size: -
J gene: TRBJ2-4
CDR3 protein: CASSRTSGAKNIQYF
CDR3 DNA: TGTGCCAGTAGTAGGACTAGCGGGGCCAAAAACATTCAGTACTTC

V gene: TRBV7-8
D gene: -
clone size: -
J gene: TRBJ2-4
CDR3 protein: CASSPGGGTVLNIQYF
CDR3 DNA: TGTGCCAGCAGCCCCGGCGGCGGGACTGTACTAAACATTCAGTACTTC

V gene: TRBV5-1
D gene: -
clone size: -
J gene: TRBJ2-6
CDR3 protein: CASSLGGHHSGANVLTF
CDR3 DNA: TGCGCCAGCAGCTTGGGGGGACATCATTCTGGGGCCAACGTCCTGACTTTC

V gene: TRBV28
D gene: TRBD2
clone size: -
J gene: TRBJ2-7
CDR3 protein: CASRTTSAAEQYF
CDR3 DNA: TGTGCCAGCAGGACGACTAGCGCCGCCGAGCAGTACTTC

V gene: TRBV3-1/TRBV3-2
D gene: TRBD2
clone size: -
J gene: TRBJ2-2
CDR3 protein: CASSQGGLAGTGELFF
CDR3 DNA: TGTGCCAGCAGCCAAGGGGGACTAGCGGGCACCGGGGAGCTGTTTTTT

V gene: TRBV18
D gene: -
clone size: -
J gene: TRBJ2-3
CDR3 protein: CASSPPWASTDTQYF
CDR3 DNA: TGTGCCAGCTCACCACCGTGGGCGAGCACAGATACGCAGTATTTT

V gene: TRBV6-1
D gene: -
clone size: -
J gene: TRBJ2-7
CDR3 protein: CASSELVRDEQYF
CDR3 DNA: TGTGCCAGCAGTGAATTGGTTCGGGACGAGCAGTACTTC